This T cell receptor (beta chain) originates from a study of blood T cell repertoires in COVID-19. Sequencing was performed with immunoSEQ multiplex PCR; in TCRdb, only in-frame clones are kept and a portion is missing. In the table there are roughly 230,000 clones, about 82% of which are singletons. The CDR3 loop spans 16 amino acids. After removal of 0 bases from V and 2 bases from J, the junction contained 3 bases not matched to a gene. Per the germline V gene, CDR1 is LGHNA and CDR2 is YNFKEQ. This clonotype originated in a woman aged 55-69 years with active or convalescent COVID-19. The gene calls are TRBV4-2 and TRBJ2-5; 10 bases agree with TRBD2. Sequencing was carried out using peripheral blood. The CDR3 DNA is TGTGCCAGCAGCCAAGATAGCGGGGGGCTTCAAGAGACCCAGTACTTC. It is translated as CASSQDSGGLQETQYF.